These 32 T cell receptor beta chains originate from one sample sequenced in a study of PD-L1 blockade in urothelial cancer. Measured with immunoSEQ multiplex PCR; TCRdb has only the in-frame clones, and not every one. The sample lists tens of thousands of clones; more than 75% were seen once. The starting material was PBMCs, obtained around atezolizumab (anti-PD-L1) treatment. The receptors were gathered from a man between 65 and 79 years old with urothelial cancer.

The chain joins TRBV19 to TRBJ1-2; 7 nucleotides match TRBD1. CDR3 length: 12 residues. V gave up 7 bases and J gave up 3 bases; unmatched junction bases: 2. Germline CDR1 LNHDA, CDR2 SQIVND (reference sequence). The CDR3 coding sequence is TGTGCCAGTACACAGGGGCACTATGGCTACACCTTC. It codes for CASTQGHYGYTF. The variable domain in full, with the rest retrieved from reference TRBV19 and TRBJ1-2, is DGGITQSPKYLFRKEGQNVTLSCEQNLNHDAMYWYRQDPGQGLRLIYYSQIVNDFQKGDIAEGYSVSREKKESFPLTVTSAQKNPTAFYLCASTQGHYGYTFGSGTRLTVV.

This chain uses TRBV20-1 with TRBJ2-3; no clear D gene. Germline loops: CDR1 DFQATT, CDR2 SNEGSKA (reference sequence). V dropped 2 bases and J dropped 2 bases, with 2 bases sitting between them. CDR3 length: 11 residues. The CDR3 nucleotides read TGCAGTGCTAGATACACAGATACGCAGTATTTT. Protein sequence: CSARYTDTQYF.

The chain carries TRBV5-5 and TRBJ2-1, with D possibly being TRBD1 (5 bases). With 0 bases removed from V and 9 bases from J, the gap between germline ends came to 10 bases. Per germline, CDR1 SGHKS and CDR2 YYEKEE (reference sequence). The CDR3 is made up of 13 amino acids. The CDR3 DNA sequence: TGTGCCAGCAGCTTGGAGGGGCCGGCTGAGCAGTTCTTC. Protein: CASSLEGPAEQFF.

This chain connects TRBV6-4 to TRBJ2-5; 7 nucleotides align to TRBD2. This CDR3 is built from 13 residues. V trimming: 4 bases; J trimming: 4 bases; junction bases outside the gene matches: 3. CDR1 and CDR2 (germline): MRHNA, SNTAGT. CDR3 DNA sequence: TGTGCCAGCAGTGTTTCGGGAGGAGAGACCCAGTACTTC. Translation: CASSVSGGETQYF.

This clone was counted once. This CDR3 reads CASSLSQGYEQFF. The CDR3 DNA sequence: TGTGCCAGCAGCTTATCCCAGGGTTATGAGCAGTTCTTC. This chain connects TRBV7-2 to TRBJ2-1, with D possibly being TRBD1 (5 bases). The CDR3 contains 13 residues. V was clipped by 2 bases and J by 8 bases, with 10 bases between them. Per germline, CDR1 SGHTA and CDR2 FQGNSA.

The chain is built from TRBV19 and TRBJ1-2, with D maybe TRBD1 (6 bases). The germline V gene encodes CDR1 LNHDA and CDR2 SQIVND (reference sequence). This CDR3 is built from 13 residues. The V and J ends lost 11 bases and 4 bases respectively, with 17 bases between them. CDR3 DNA: TGTGCCTCGTCGCGGGGGGCAGGCTATGGCTACACCTTC. This gives the protein CASSRGAGYGYTF.

The chain recombines TRBV11-1 with TRBJ2-6; D possibly corresponds to TRBD2 (5 bases). This CDR3 is built from 15 residues. From germline, CDR1 is SGHAT and CDR2 FQDESV (reference sequence). Trimming pared 4 bases from V and 2 bases from J, leaving 9 bases between. CDR3 protein: CASSSLGAGANVLTF. Here the CDR3 DNA reads TGTGCCAGCAGCTCGCTCGGGGCTGGGGCCAACGTCCTGACTTTC.

V gene TRBV9 combines with J gene TRBJ2-3, with 8 bases identical to TRBD2. Germline V gene data show CDR1 as SGDLS and CDR2 as YYNGEE. The CDR3 totals 16 residues. The trim removed 0 bases at V and 1 base at J, leaving 4 bases unmatched. The CDR3 sequence is CASSVGVGGGTDTQYF. The DNA for the CDR3 is TGTGCCAGCAGCGTAGGGGTCGGGGGGGGCACAGATACGCAGTATTTT.

The V and J genes are TRBV19 and TRBJ2-1; D is undetermined. V dropped 5 bases and J dropped 7 bases, with 15 bases sitting between them. CDR3 length equals 14 residues. The germline gives CDR1 LNHDA, CDR2 SQIVND (reference sequence). Here the CDR3 reads CASSLADFDNEQFF. CDR3 nucleotide sequence: TGTGCCAGTAGTCTCGCTGACTTTGATAATGAGCAGTTCTTC.

The chain is built from TRBV11-2 and TRBJ2-1, with TRBD1 matching 9 bases. The V gene's germline CDR1 is SGHAT and CDR2 FQNNGV. This CDR3 spans 12 amino acids. V shed 1 base, J shed 15 bases, and the junction held 4 bases outside the gene matches. The CDR3 bases are TGTGCCAGCAGCTTAGGACAGGGGGAAGCGTTCTTC. It is translated as CASSLGQGEAFF.

This chain uses TRBV11-2 with TRBJ2-1; D may be TRBD2 (6 bases). V was cut by 1 base and J by 8 bases, with 24 bases left in between. CDR3 length equals 18 residues. Looked up from germline, CDR1 is SGHAT and CDR2 is FQNNGV. DNA of the CDR3: TGTGCCAGCAGCTTAGCAGGTTCGGGCAGGGCCAGGAGGGATGAGCAGTTCTTC. This codes for CASSLAGSGRARRDEQFF.

This chain links TRBV29-1 with TRBJ2-7; 7 bases align to TRBD2. V shed 4 bases, J shed 2 bases, and the junction held 2 bases outside the gene matches. In germline, CDR1 is SQVTM, CDR2 ANQGSEA. The CDR3 loop spans 12 amino acids. CDR3 in amino acids: CSVGGRAYEQYF. The CDR3 coding sequence is TGCAGCGTTGGTGGGAGGGCCTACGAGCAGTACTTC.

This clone was seen only once. This chain uses TRBV18 with TRBJ1-2; a weak D match, TRBD1 (6 bases). The CDR3 contains 13 residues. From germline, CDR1 is KGHSH and CDR2 LQKENI. V lost 2 bases, J lost 4 bases, and 8 bases lay in between. The CDR3 here is CASSPDRIYGYTF. CDR3 in DNA: TGTGCCAGCTCACCAGACAGGATCTATGGCTACACCTTC.

The rearrangement joins TRBV5-1 to TRBJ1-5; the match to TRBD1 covers 9 bases. Germline CDR1 reads SGHRS; CDR2 reads YFSETQ. The V segment lost 4 bases and the J segment 3 bases; nucleotides outside the gene matches: 5. CDR3 length: 15 amino acids. CDR3 loop: CASSEGQGDNQPQHF. The DNA for the CDR3 is TGCGCCAGCAGCGAGGGACAGGGTGACAATCAGCCCCAGCATTTT.

The chain has TRBV29-1 and TRBJ1-5, with 9 bases lining up with TRBD1. Germline V CDR1 and CDR2: SQVTM, ANQGSEA. This CDR3 has 14 amino acids. The ends lost 6 bases at V and 2 bases at J; junction bases unmatched: 5. CDR3 residues: CSVIQGAGNQPQHF. The CDR3 nucleotides read TGCAGCGTCATACAGGGGGCCGGCAATCAGCCCCAGCATTTT.

This chain uses TRBV19 with TRBJ2-1; 11 bases are a match to TRBD2. CDR3 size: 15 residues. V shed 3 bases and J 8 bases; nucleotides not matched to a gene: 6. Germline V gene sequence: CDR1 LNHDA, CDR2 SQIVND (reference sequence). CDR3 sequence (DNA): TGTGCCAGTAGTATGGCTAGCGGGAGGTCCGATGAGCAGTTCTTC. Translated, it gives CASSMASGRSDEQFF.

DNA for the CDR3: TGCGCCAGCAGCCAAGCGAGGACAGGTACCTACGAGCAGTACTTC. Protein sequence: CASSQARTGTYEQYF. V and J are TRBV4-1 and TRBJ2-7; 7 nucleotides align to TRBD1. The trim removed 1 base at V and 2 bases at J, leaving 5 bases unmatched. The V gene's germline CDR1 is MGHRA and CDR2 YSYEKL. The CDR3 contains 15 residues.

The rearrangement uses TRBV7-8 and TRBJ1-2; D is perhaps TRBD1 (5 bases). Trimming removed 1 base from V and 5 bases from J, with 14 bases in between. CDR1 SGHVS and CDR2 FQNEAQ come from the germline V gene. The CDR3 runs to 15 residues. CDR3 amino acids: CASSLGQTNPYGYTF. Here the CDR3 DNA reads TGTGCCAGCAGCTTAGGACAGACCAACCCTTATGGCTACACCTTC.

The rearrangement joins TRBV7-8 to TRBJ2-3; 10 nucleotides line up with TRBD2. Trimming removed 6 bases from V and 1 base from J; junction bases left unmatched: 7. Germline V lookup: CDR1 SGHVS, CDR2 FQNEAQ. This CDR3 is 16 amino acids long. CDR3 nucleotides: TGTGCCAGCAGACCGGGCGGGACTAGCGGCACAGATACGCAGTATTTT. Translation gives CASRPGGTSGTDTQYF.

This clone was detected a few times. V and J are TRBV5-1 and TRBJ2-2, with 11 positions matching TRBD2. Germline V gene lookup returns CDR1 SGHRS and CDR2 YFSETQ. With V trimmed by 4 bases and J by 3 bases, 2 bases remained unmatched. The length of the CDR3 is 15 residues. The CDR3 loop reads CASSQLAGDTGELFF. For the CDR3, the DNA is TGCGCCAGCAGCCAACTAGCGGGAGACACCGGGGAGCTGTTTTTT.

The rearrangement uses TRBV10-2 and TRBJ1-5, with no clear D. Trimming took off 0 bases at V and 3 bases at J, with 6 bases between the two ends. There are 14 residues in the CDR3. The germline V gene has CDR1 WSHSY and CDR2 SAAADI. In nucleotides, the CDR3 is TGCGCCAGCAGTGAGTCCGGTCCCAATCAGCCCCAGCATTTT. Amino acid sequence: CASSESGPNQPQHF.

This clone was picked up one time. This chain joins TRBV28 and TRBJ2-1; no clear D gene. V lost 2 bases, J lost 7 bases, and 9 bases lay in between. CDR3 size: 13 residues. The germline CDR1 and CDR2 sequences are MDHEN and SYDVKM. The CDR3 region has the DNA TGTGCCAGCAGTTTAAACTACCCGAATGAGCAGTTCTTC. Residues: CASSLNYPNEQFF.

The V call is TRBV20-1, the J call TRBJ1-1; no firm D call. The length of the CDR3 is 11 residues. V was trimmed by 7 bases and J by 4 bases, leaving 10 bases between them. CDR1 and CDR2 from the germline V gene are DFQATT and SNEGSKA (reference sequence). The CDR3 nucleotides read TGCAGTGTTGCCGGGTCCACTGAAGCTTTCTTT. Its translation: CSVAGSTEAFF.

The rearrangement uses TRBV9 and TRBJ2-7; possible D gene TRBD1, 6 bases. CDR3 size: 14 residues. In germline, CDR1 is SGDLS, CDR2 YYNGEE. V was shortened by 0 bases and J by 3 bases, with 10 bases between the two germline ends. The CDR3 coding sequence is TGTGCCAGCAGCGTAGGAGGGGGTGGCTACGAGCAGTACTTC. Amino acids: CASSVGGGGYEQYF.

The J gene is TRBJ1-1, the V gene TRBV5-1, with a possible D match to TRBD1 (5 bases). Germline V CDR1 and CDR2: SGHRS, YFSETQ. The CDR3 runs to 14 residues. V was clipped by 0 bases and J by 4 bases, with 10 bases between them. The CDR3 DNA reads TGCGCCAGCAGCTTGGCAGGGTACGGCACTGAAGCTTTCTTT. Translated, it gives CASSLAGYGTEAFF.

This rearrangement joins TRBV20-1 to TRBJ1-2; no clear D gene. CDR1 DFQATT and CDR2 SNEGSKA come from the germline V gene (reference sequence). The CDR3 loop spans 11 amino acids. V dropped 6 bases and J dropped 8 bases, with 13 bases sitting between them. CDR3 amino acids: CSAGISGGYTF. In nucleotides, the CDR3 is TGCAGTGCGGGTATTTCGGGGGGCTACACCTTC.

This chain joins TRBV5-5 and TRBJ2-2; D possibly corresponds to TRBD1 (8 bases). CDR1 is SGHKS and CDR2 is YYEKEE in the germline V gene (reference sequence). Trimming took off 4 bases at V and 5 bases at J, with 15 bases between the two ends. The CDR3 is 15 amino acids. CDR3 protein: CASSGGDRSTGELFF. In DNA, the CDR3 is TGTGCCAGCAGCGGGGGGGACAGGTCGACCGGGGAGCTGTTTTTT.

The V call is TRBV30, the J call TRBJ2-1; TRBD1 matches at 7 bases. This CDR3 has 11 residues. Germline CDR1 reads GTSNPN; CDR2 reads SVGIG (reference sequence). After removal of 4 bases from V and 13 bases from J, the junction contained 7 bases not matched to a gene. CDR3 amino acids: CAWTSGDRQFF. CDR3 nucleotide sequence: TGTGCCTGGACGTCTGGGGACAGACAGTTCTTC.

The CDR3 here is CASSRRLAGGGQETQYF. The DNA for the CDR3 is TGCGCCAGCAGCCGAAGACTAGCGGGGGGCGGACAAGAGACCCAGTACTTC. The rearrangement uses TRBV10-1 and TRBJ2-5, with 13 bases fitting TRBD2. This CDR3 spans 17 amino acids. The germline V gene has CDR1 WNHNN and CDR2 SYGVQD (reference sequence). V was clipped by 6 bases and J by 2 bases; unmatched bases: 9.

The CDR3 here is CASSPPTRGSGNTIYF. The CDR3 DNA is TGTGCCAGCTCACCGCCCACCAGGGGATCTGGAAACACCATATATTTT. The V gene is TRBV18, the J gene TRBJ1-3, with a possible D match to TRBD1 (6 bases). V was trimmed by 3 bases and J by 1 base, leaving 13 bases between them. The CDR3 runs 16 residues. Germline CDR1 reads KGHSH; CDR2 reads LQKENI.

The gene calls are TRBV28 and TRBJ1-1; TRBD1 is a possible D gene (5 bases). CDR1 is MDHEN and CDR2 is SYDVKM in the germline V gene. Deletions cut 11 bases from V and 1 base from J, with 14 bases between. CDR3 length equals 13 residues. Written as DNA, the CDR3 is TGTGCCTCCAAGGGGCGGGAGAACACTGAAGCTTTCTTT. This encodes CASKGRENTEAFF.

The J gene is TRBJ1-4, the V gene TRBV4-3; no reliable D call. This CDR3 contains 16 residues. CDR1 LGHNA and CDR2 YSLEER come from the germline V gene. V shed 0 bases and J shed 0 bases, with 8 bases lying between them. CDR3 sequence reads: CASSQEGVATNEKLFF. The CDR3 region has the DNA TGCGCCAGCAGCCAAGAGGGAGTTGCAACTAATGAAAAACTGTTTTTT.